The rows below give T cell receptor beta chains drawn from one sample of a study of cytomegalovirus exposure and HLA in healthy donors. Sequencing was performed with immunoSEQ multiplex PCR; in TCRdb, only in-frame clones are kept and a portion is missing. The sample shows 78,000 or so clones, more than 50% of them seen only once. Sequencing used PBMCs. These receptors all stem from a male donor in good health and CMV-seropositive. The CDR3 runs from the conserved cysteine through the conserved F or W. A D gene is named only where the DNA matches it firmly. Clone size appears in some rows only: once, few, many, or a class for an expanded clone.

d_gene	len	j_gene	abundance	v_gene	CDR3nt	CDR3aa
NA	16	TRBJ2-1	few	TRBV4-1	TGCGCCAGCAGCCAGCTCAACTTATTGGTCTACAATGAGCAGTTCTTC	CASSQLNLLVYNEQFF
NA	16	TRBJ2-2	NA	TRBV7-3	TGTGCCAGCAGCCGCACAGGGCTTGCGGACACCGGGGAGCTGTTTTTT	CASSRTGLADTGELFF
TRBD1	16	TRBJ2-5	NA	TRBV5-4	TGTGCCAGCAGCCCAACAGGGGGCGCGAGGCAAGAGACCCAGTACTTC	CASSPTGGARQETQYF
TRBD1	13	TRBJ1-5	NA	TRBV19	TGTGCCAGTGGGACAGGGGAGGTGCAGCCCCAGCATTTT	CASGTGEVQPQHF
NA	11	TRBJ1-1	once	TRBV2	TGTGCCAGCAGTTTAGACACCGGTGCTTTCTTT	CASSLDTGAFF
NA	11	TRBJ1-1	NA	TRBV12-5	TGTGCTAGTGGCACAGGCACTGAAGCTTTCTTT	CASGTGTEAFF
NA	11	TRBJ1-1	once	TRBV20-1	TGCAGTGCTAGTGAGTTGGCTGAAGCTTTCTTT	CSASELAEAFF
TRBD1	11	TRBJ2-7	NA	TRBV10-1	TGCGCCAGCAGTGGGGACAGGGAGGTTAACTTC	CASSGDREVNF
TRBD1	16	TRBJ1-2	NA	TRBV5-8	TGTGCCAGCAGCACCGGACAGGGGGAGTTATCGCGGGGCTACACCTTC	CASSTGQGELSRGYTF
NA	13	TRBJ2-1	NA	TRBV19	TGTGCCAGTAGTACCCCAAACAGGATCGAGCAGTTCTTC	CASSTPNRIEQFF
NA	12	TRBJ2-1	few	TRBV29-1	TGCAGCGGGGCAGGAGGCAGCATTGAGCAGTTCTTC	CSGAGGSIEQFF
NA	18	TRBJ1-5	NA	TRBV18	TGTGCCAGCTCACCACAAGACCCGGGGGGCATGAGCAATCAGCCCCAGCATTTT	CASSPQDPGGMSNQPQHF
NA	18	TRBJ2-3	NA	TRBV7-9	TGTGCCAGCAGCTTAGCGGATACAGGGCCTCGGGGCACAGATACGCAGTATTTT	CASSLADTGPRGTDTQYF
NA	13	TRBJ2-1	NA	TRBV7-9	TGTGCCAGCATAGAGGCAGTACAAAATGAGCAGTTCTTC	CASIEAVQNEQFF
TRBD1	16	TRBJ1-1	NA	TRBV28	TGTGCCAGCAGTTTAGGGACAGGGGGTTTTAACACTGAAGCTTTCTTT	CASSLGTGGFNTEAFF
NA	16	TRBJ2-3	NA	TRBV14	TGTGCCAGCAGCCAAGTCTTCACCGCGCGAGCAGATACGCAGTATTTT	CASSQVFTARADTQYF
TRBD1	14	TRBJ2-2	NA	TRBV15	TGTGCCACCAGCCGGGACAGGAACACCGGGGAGCTGTTTTTT	CATSRDRNTGELFF
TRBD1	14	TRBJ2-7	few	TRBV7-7	TGTGCTAGCAGCTTTAGGACAGGATACTACGAGCAGTACTTC	CASSFRTGYYEQYF
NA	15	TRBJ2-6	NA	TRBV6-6	TGTGCCAGCAGTTACGTGGGACTCGGGGCCAACGTCCTGACTTTC	CASSYVGLGANVLTF
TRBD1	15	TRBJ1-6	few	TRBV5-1	TGCGCCAGCAGCTTGGGACAGGGGTATAATTCACCCCTCCACTTT	CASSLGQGYNSPLHF
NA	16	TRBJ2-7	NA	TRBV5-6	TGTGCCAGCAGCTTAAGGGACTCAATCGTTCAGCCCGAGCAGTACTTC	CASSLRDSIVQPEQYF
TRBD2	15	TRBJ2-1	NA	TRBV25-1	TGTGCCAGCAGTGTACTAGCGGGAGTAGTCAATGAGCAGTTCTTC	CASSVLAGVVNEQFF